The clone carrying this T cell receptor (beta chain) came up a few times. It was with a sample-barcoded 5' primer and a J-beta primer mix that a second PCR of roughly 7 to 11 cycles was run. TCRdb called the 5' RACE reads again in MiXCR, with one record for every CDR3 protein. The sample gives about 2 million distinct CDR3 sequences, just under 50% of which show up once; less than 2.5% is in the top ten. Each donor gave 9.5 to 10 milliliters of peripheral blood. Total RNA, at least 5.5 micrograms per sample, came from PBMCs. The data were obtained in a study of blood T cells in healthy people across ages. Study at large: The capture of about one barcoded beta molecule per two T cells was achieved by template switching.

After removal of 2 bases from V and 6 bases from J, the junction contained 11 bases not matched to a gene. Per the germline V gene, CDR1 is LNHNV and CDR2 is YYDKDF (reference sequence). The CDR3 is 18 amino acids. The receptor was isolated from a woman aged 35 to 49 in good health. The genes are TRBV15 and TRBJ2-3, with TRBD2 matching 13 bases. The sequencing sample was made of blood. The CDR3 sequence: CATSRPRTSGGYRDTQYF. The CDR3 bases are TGTGCCACCAGCAGACCCCGGACTAGCGGGGGATATAGGGATACGCAGTATTTT.